A selection of T cell receptor beta chains follows, all from one sample in a study of CD8+ T cells in alopecia areata. Only in-frame clones appear in the TCRdb table, and some are missing; sequencing was by immunoSEQ multiplex PCR. The profile shows more than 200,000 clones, 67% of them singletons. The source material was CD4+ T cells sorted from blood, sampled at week 0. Source of these receptors: a human donor with alopecia areata. The conserved cysteine and the conserved F or W are not part of the CDR3 here.

V,J,CDR3
TRBV4-3,TRBJ2-7,ASRGVLSEQY
TRBV5-1,TRBJ1-2,ASSPLSGDMDGYT
TRBV7-2,TRBJ2-1,ASSPGSGQGYYEQF
TRBV29-1,-,SVAGLDYEQY
TRBV28,TRBJ1-1,ASGENTEAF
TRBV6-6,TRBJ2-3,ASSPRGSSTDTQY
TRBV29-1,TRBJ2-7,SAGDRTYEQY
TRBV27,TRBJ2-7,ASRTPLQKSSYEQY
TRBV30,TRBJ2-1,AWSVRASSSYNEQF
TRBV7-2,TRBJ1-2,ASSLVTGGENT
TRBV19,TRBJ1-4,ASSPRDPGRKLF